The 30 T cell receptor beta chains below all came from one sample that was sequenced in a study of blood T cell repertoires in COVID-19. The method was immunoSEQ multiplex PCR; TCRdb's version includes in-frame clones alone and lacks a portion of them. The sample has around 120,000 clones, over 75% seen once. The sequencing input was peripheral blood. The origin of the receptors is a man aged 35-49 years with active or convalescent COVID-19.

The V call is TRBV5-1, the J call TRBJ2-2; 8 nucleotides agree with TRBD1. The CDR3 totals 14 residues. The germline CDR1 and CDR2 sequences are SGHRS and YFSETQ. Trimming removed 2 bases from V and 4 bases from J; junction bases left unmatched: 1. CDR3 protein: CASSLQGGTGELFF. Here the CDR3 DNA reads TGCGCCAGCAGCTTACAGGGGGGCACCGGGGAGCTGTTTTTT.

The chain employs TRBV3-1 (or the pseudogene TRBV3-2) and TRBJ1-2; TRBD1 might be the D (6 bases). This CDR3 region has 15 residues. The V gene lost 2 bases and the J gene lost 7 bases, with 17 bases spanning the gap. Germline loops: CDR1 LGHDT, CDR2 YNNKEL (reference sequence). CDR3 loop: CASSQKRQNRAGYTF. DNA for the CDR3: TGTGCCAGCAGCCAAAAGAGACAGAACAGGGCTGGCTACACCTTC.

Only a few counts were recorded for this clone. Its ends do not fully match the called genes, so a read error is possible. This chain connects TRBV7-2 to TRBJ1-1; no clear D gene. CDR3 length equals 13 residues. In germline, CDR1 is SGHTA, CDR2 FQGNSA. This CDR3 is CASTLGRSTEAFF. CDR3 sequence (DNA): TGTGCCAGCACCTTAGGGAGGAGCACTGAAGCTTTCTTT.

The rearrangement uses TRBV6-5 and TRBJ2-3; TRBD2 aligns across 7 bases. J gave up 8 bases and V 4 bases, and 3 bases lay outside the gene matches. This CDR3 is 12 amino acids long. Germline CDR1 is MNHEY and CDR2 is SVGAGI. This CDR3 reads CASSSPGGTQYF. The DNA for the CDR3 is TGTGCCAGCAGTTCGCCGGGAGGTACGCAGTATTTT.

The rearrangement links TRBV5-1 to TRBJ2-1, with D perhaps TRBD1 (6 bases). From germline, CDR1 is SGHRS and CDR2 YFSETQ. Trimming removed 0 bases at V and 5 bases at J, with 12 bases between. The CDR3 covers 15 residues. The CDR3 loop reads CASSLAGTTNNEQFF. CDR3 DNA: TGCGCCAGCAGCTTGGCCGGGACAACAAACAATGAGCAGTTCTTC. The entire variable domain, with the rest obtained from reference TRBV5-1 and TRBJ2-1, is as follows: KAGVTQTPRYLIKTRGQQVTLSCSPISGHRSVSWYQQTPGQGLQFLFEYFSETQRNKGNFPGRFSGRQFSNSRSEMNVSTLELGDSALYLCASSLAGTTNNEQFFGPGTRLTVL.

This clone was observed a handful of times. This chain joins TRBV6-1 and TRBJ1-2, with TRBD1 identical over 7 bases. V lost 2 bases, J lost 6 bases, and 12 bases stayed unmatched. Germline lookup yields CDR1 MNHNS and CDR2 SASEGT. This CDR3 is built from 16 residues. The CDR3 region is CASSEKAQGGWDGYTF. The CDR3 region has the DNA TGTGCCAGCAGTGAAAAGGCGCAAGGGGGCTGGGATGGCTACACCTTC.

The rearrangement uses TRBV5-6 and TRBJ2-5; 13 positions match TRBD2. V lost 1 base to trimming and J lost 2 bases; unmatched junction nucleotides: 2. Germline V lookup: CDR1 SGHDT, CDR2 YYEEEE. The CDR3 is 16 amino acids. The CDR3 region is CASSLPGLAGQETQYF. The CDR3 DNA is TGTGCCAGCAGCTTGCCGGGACTAGCGGGGCAAGAGACCCAGTACTTC.

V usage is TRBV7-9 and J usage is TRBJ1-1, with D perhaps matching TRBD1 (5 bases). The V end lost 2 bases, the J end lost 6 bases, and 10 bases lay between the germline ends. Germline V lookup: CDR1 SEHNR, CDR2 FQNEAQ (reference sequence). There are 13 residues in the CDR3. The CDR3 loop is CASSLRQPSEAFF. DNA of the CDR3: TGTGCCAGCAGCTTAAGACAGCCCTCTGAAGCTTTCTTT.

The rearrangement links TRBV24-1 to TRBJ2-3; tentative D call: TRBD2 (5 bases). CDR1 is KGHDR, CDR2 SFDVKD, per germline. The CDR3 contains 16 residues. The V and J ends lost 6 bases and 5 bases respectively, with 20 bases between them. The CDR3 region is CATSSPGTQIEDTQYF. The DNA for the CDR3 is TGTGCCACCAGTTCTCCGGGAACCCAAATCGAAGATACGCAGTATTTT.

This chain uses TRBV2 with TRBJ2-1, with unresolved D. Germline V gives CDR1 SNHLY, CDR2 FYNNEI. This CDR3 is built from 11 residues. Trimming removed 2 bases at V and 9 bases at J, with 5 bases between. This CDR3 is CASSERFEQFF. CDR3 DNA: TGTGCCAGCAGTGAACGGTTTGAGCAGTTCTTC.

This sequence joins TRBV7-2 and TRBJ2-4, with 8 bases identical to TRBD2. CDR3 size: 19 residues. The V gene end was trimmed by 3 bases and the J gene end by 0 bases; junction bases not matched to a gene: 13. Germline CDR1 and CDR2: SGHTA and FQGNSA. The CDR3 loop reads CASSFYIGGGTLAKNIQYF. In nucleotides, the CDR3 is TGTGCCAGCAGCTTTTATATCGGGGGGGGTACACTAGCCAAAAACATTCAGTACTTC.

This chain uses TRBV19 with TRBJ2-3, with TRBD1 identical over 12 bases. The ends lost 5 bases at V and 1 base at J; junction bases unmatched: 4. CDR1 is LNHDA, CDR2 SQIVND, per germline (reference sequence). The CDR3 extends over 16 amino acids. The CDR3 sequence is CASSGTGGKGTDTQYF. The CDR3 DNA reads TGTGCCAGTAGTGGGACAGGGGGCAAGGGCACAGATACGCAGTATTTT. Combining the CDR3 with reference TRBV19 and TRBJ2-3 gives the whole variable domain DGGITQSPKYLFRKEGQNVTLSCEQNLNHDAMYWYRQDPGQGLRLIYYSQIVNDFQKGDIAEGYSVSREKKESFPLTVTSAQKNPTAFYLCASSGTGGKGTDTQYFGPGTRLTVL.

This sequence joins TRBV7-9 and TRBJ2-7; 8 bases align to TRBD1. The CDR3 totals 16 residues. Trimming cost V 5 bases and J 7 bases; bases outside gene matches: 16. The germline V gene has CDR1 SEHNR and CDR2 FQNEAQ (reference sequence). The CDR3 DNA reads TGTGCCAGCAGCCACCGGACAGGGAAATCGGTGGGGGAGCAGTACTTC. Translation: CASSHRTGKSVGEQYF.

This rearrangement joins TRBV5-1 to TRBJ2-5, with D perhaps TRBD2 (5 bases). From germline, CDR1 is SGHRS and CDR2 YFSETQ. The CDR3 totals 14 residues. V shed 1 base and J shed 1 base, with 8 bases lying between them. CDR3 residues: CASSLFTSQETQYF. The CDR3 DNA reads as TGCGCCAGCAGCTTGTTCACTAGCCAAGAGACCCAGTACTTC.

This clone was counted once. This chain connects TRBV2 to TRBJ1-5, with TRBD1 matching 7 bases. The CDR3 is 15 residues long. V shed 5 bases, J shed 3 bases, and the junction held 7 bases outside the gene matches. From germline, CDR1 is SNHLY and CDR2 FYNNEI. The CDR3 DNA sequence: TGTGCCAGCAGTTCCCAGGGGGAGAACAATCAGCCCCAGCATTTT. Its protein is CASSSQGENNQPQHF.

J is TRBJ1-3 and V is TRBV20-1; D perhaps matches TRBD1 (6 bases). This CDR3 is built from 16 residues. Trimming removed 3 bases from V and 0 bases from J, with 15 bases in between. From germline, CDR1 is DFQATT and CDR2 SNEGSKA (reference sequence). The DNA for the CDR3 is TGCAGTGCTAGTGATCGGGGGGCCTACTCTGGAAACACCATATATTTT. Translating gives CSASDRGAYSGNTIYF.

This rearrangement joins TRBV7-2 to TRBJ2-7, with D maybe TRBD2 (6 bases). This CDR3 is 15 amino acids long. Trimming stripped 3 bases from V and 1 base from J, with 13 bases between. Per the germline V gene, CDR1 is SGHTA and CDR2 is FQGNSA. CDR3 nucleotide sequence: TGTGCCAGCAGCTTCGTTACAGGAGGGTCCTACGAGCAGTACTTC. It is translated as CASSFVTGGSYEQYF.

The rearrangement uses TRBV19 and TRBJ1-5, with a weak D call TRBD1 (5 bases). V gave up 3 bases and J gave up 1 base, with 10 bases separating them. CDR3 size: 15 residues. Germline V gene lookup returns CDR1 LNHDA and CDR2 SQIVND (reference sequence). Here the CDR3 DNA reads TGTGCCAGTAGTATGGGGCAATCGAGCAATCAGCCCCAGCATTTT. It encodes CASSMGQSSNQPQHF.

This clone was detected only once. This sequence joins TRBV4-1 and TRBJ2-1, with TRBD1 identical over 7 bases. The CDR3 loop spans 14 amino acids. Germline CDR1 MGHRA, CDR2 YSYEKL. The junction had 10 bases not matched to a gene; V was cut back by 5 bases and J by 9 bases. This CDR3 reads CASSESEGAAEQFF. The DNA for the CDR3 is TGCGCCAGCAGCGAAAGTGAGGGGGCCGCTGAGCAGTTCTTC.

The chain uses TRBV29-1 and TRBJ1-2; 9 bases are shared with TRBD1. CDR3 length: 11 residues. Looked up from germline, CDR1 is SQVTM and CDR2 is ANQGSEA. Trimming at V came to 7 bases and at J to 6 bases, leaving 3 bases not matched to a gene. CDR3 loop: CSGWTGDGYTF. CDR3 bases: TGCAGCGGTTGGACAGGGGATGGCTACACCTTC.

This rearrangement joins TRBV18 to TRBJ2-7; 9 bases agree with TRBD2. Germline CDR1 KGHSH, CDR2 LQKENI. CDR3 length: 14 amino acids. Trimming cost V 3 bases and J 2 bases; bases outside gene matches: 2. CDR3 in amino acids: CASSPGLATYEQYF. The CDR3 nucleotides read TGTGCCAGCTCACCGGGACTAGCCACCTACGAGCAGTACTTC.

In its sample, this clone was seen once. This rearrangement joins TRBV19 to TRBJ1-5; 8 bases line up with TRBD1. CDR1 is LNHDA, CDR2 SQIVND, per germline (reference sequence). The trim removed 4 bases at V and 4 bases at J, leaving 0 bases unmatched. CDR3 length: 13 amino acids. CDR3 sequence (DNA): TGTGCCAGTAGTAGACAGGGGAATCAGCCCCAGCATTTT. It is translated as CASSRQGNQPQHF.

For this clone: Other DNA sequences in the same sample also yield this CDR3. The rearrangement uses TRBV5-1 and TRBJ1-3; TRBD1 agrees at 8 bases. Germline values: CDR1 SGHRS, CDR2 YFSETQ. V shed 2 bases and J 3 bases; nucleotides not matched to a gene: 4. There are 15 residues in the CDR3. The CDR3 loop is CASSLGQGLGNTIYF. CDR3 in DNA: TGCGCCAGCAGCTTAGGACAGGGACTTGGAAACACCATATATTTT.

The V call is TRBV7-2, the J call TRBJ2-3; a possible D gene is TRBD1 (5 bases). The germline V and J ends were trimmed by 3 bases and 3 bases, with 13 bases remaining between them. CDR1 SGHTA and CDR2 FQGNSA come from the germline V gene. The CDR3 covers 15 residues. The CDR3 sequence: CASSFLGALTDTQYF. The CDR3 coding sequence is TGTGCCAGCAGCTTCTTAGGGGCCCTGACAGATACGCAGTATTTT.

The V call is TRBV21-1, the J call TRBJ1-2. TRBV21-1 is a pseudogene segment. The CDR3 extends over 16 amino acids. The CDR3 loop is CASSKLSPRANYGYTF. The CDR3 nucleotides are TGTGCCAGCAGCAAACTATCCCCAAGAGCTAACTATGGCTACACCTTC.

The CDR3 region has the DNA TGCGCCAGCAGCGCCGGGGATCAGGGGAGCAGTTCACCCCTCCACTTT. Its translation is CASSAGDQGSSSPLHF. The V call is TRBV5-1, the J call TRBJ1-6; tentatively, D is TRBD1 (6 bases). V lost 4 bases and J lost 9, with 20 bases in between. CDR3 length equals 16 residues. The germline V gene encodes CDR1 SGHRS and CDR2 YFSETQ.

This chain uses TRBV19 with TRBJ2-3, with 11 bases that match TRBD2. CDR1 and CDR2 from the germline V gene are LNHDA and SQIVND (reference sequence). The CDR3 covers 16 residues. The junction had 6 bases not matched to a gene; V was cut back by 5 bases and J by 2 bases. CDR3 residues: CASSALAGGPTDTQYF. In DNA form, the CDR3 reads TGTGCCAGTAGTGCCCTAGCGGGGGGCCCCACAGATACGCAGTATTTT.

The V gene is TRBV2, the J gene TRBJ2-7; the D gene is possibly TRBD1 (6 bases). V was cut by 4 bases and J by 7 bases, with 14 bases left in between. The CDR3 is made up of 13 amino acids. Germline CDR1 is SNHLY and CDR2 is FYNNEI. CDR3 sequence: CASSAGPRGEQYF. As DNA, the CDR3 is TGTGCCAGCAGTGCCGGGCCTAGGGGGGAGCAGTACTTC.

As DNA, the CDR3 is TGTGCCAGCAGCCAAGACCCGGGAGCCCAGTACTTC. This encodes CASSQDPGAQYF. The chain recombines TRBV13 with TRBJ2-5, with a possible D match to TRBD2 (6 bases). Germline CDR1 reads PRHDT; CDR2 reads FYEKMQ (reference sequence). Trimming shortened V by 5 bases and J by 9 bases, and 13 bases separated the two germline ends. The CDR3 length is 12 residues.

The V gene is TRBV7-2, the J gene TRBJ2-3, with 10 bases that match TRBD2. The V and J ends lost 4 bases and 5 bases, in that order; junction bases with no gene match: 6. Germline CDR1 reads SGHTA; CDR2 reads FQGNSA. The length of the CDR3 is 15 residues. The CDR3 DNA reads TGTGCCAGCAGCTCCCCCAGCGGGGGGGGAGATACGCAGTATTTT. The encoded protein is CASSSPSGGGDTQYF.